Presented here are 18 T cell receptor beta chains from one specimen sequenced in a study of type 1 and type 2 diabetes patients (dated by TCRdb to about 2016). Sequencing used an Illumina MiSeq. Genomic DNA from sorted T cell subsets served as template for TCRbeta CDR3 amplification. The TCRbeta CDR3 region was amplified by multiplex PCR with 30 forward and 13 reverse primers. In TCRdb, the public reads were trimmed at Q25 with fastp and aligned with MiXCR, with productive beta chains retained. CDR3 protein duplicates are merged, each entry listing the most common genes and DNA. The sample profile shows 280,000 or so distinct CDR3 sequences; roughly 44% of them were found once. Jointly, the top ten make up roughly 15% of the sample. The sample comprised peripheral blood mononuclear cells (PBMCs). The receptors stem from a man between 18 and 35 years old with type 2 diabetes.

The rearrangement links TRBV2 to TRBJ1-1, with no clear D. The CDR3 contains 13 residues. The germline CDR1 and CDR2 sequences are SNHLY and FYNNEI. V gave up 6 bases and J gave up 0 bases, with 8 bases separating them. The CDR3 DNA is TGTGCCAGCAGAGTCGACATGAACACTGAAGCTTTCTTT. This codes for CASRVDMNTEAFF.

This clonotype has just a few counts. This chain joins TRBV7-8 and TRBJ2-1; D call uncertain. Germline lookup yields CDR1 SGHVS and CDR2 FQNEAQ. The CDR3 is 18 residues long. V was shortened by 2 bases and J by 6 bases, with 23 bases between the two germline ends. The CDR3 bases are TGTGCCAGCAGCTTATCAGTAGATGTGTACACCCACGGCAATGAGCAGTTCTTC. Translated, it gives CASSLSVDVYTHGNEQFF.

V and J are TRBV5-5 and TRBJ1-1; a weak D match, TRBD1 (6 bases). V shed 0 bases and J shed 7 bases, with 13 bases lying between them. CDR3 size: 14 residues. The germline gives CDR1 SGHKS, CDR2 YYEKEE (reference sequence). The DNA for the CDR3 is TGTGCCAGCAGCTTGGGTGCCCAGGGGCTTGAAGCTTTCTTT. This translates into CASSLGAQGLEAFF.

This clonotype was seen many times. This chain connects TRBV6-5 to TRBJ1-1; D not resolved. V dropped 0 bases and J dropped 4 bases, with 9 bases sitting between them. Germline-derived CDR1 and CDR2 are MNHEY and SVGAGI. This CDR3 spans 14 amino acids. The chain's CDR3 is CASSYSSSLTEAFF. The CDR3 nucleotides are TGTGCCAGCAGTTACTCGTCCTCTCTCACTGAAGCTTTCTTT.

This chain connects TRBV5-8 to TRBJ1-4, with D possibly being TRBD1 (5 bases). V shed 6 bases and J shed 4 bases, with 13 bases lying between them. The CDR3 totals 14 residues. CDR1 is SGHTS and CDR2 is YDEGEE in the germline V gene. The CDR3 nucleotides read TGTGCCAGCACTCCCGGGACGAATAATGAAAAACTGTTTTTT. This sequence encodes CASTPGTNNEKLFF.

This chain connects TRBV6-5 to TRBJ1-6; perhaps TRBD1 as D (5 bases). V was pared by 10 bases and J by 6 bases, with 16 bases between. Germline-derived CDR1 and CDR2 are MNHEY and SVGAGI. CDR3 length: 14 residues. The CDR3 protein is CAINRDWTNSPLHF. CDR3 nucleotide sequence: TGTGCCATCAATCGGGACTGGACTAATTCACCCCTCCACTTT.

This clonotype has just one count. The V call is TRBV5-5, the J call TRBJ2-7; 12 nucleotides line up with TRBD2. V shed 3 bases, J shed 5 bases, and the junction held 6 bases outside the gene matches. This CDR3 has 15 residues. Germline CDR1 reads SGHKS; CDR2 reads YYEKEE (reference sequence). The CDR3 DNA sequence: TGTGCCAGCAGCTCGAGACTAGCGGGGGAGGACGAGCAGTACTTC. This encodes CASSSRLAGEDEQYF.

J is TRBJ2-2 and V is TRBV12-5; D is ambiguous. The CDR3 extends over 17 amino acids. Germline lookup yields CDR1 LGHNT and CDR2 FRNRAP. V was clipped by 5 bases and J by 4 bases, with 20 bases between them. This CDR3 reads CASGIPGGLLSTGELFF. CDR3 nucleotides: TGTGCTAGTGGTATCCCGGGCGGCCTCCTCAGCACCGGGGAGCTGTTTTTT.

This sequence joins TRBV5-1 and TRBJ1-6; D ambiguous. The CDR3 totals 16 residues. V lost 4 bases, J lost 7 bases, and 18 bases lay in between. The germline gives CDR1 SGHRS, CDR2 YFSETQ. The CDR3 DNA reads as TGCGCCAGCAGCAACTCTCTGGAGGTCTCGAATTCACCCCTCCACTTT. As protein: CASSNSLEVSNSPLHF.

This clonotype was seen ten or more times. V usage is TRBV2 and J usage is TRBJ2-7, with D hard to call. The germline V gene encodes CDR1 SNHLY and CDR2 FYNNEI. V shed 6 bases and J shed 5 bases, with 5 bases lying between them. CDR3 length: 10 amino acids. The CDR3 DNA sequence: TGTGCCAGCAGAGTCGACGAGCAGTACTTC. Its translation is CASRVDEQYF.

This clonotype was counted only a few times. This sequence joins TRBV6-5 and TRBJ2-7; 8 nucleotides align to TRBD1. The CDR3 is 14 amino acids. The V and J ends lost 5 bases and 4 bases, in that order; junction bases with no gene match: 7. Per germline, CDR1 MNHEY and CDR2 SVGAGI. The CDR3 bases are TGTGCCAGCAGTCGCCAGGGGGCTGGGTACGAGCAGTACTTC. It encodes CASSRQGAGYEQYF.

This chain uses TRBV6-5 with TRBJ2-1; D gene unclear. Germline CDR1 MNHEY, CDR2 SVGAGI. V gave up 6 bases and J gave up 2 bases, with 8 bases separating them. The CDR3 contains 13 residues. CDR3 amino acids: CASRGSAYNEQFF. CDR3 DNA: TGTGCCAGCAGGGGCTCAGCCTACAATGAGCAGTTCTTC.

This clonotype has more than one count but fewer than ten. V gene TRBV19 combines with J gene TRBJ1-2, with TRBD1 as a possible D gene (6 bases). This CDR3 region has 12 residues. Germline V CDR1 and CDR2: LNHDA, SQIVND (reference sequence). The V end lost 10 bases, the J end lost 4 bases, and 13 bases lay between the germline ends. The CDR3 spells CATTGLGYGYTF. CDR3 DNA: TGTGCCACTACAGGGTTAGGCTATGGCTACACCTTC.

The chain couples TRBV12-5 to TRBJ1-2; TRBD1 agrees at 7 bases. Germline lookup yields CDR1 LGHNT and CDR2 FRNRAP. Trimming removed 5 bases from V and 4 bases from J; junction bases left unmatched: 7. This CDR3 region has 14 residues. The CDR3 loop is CASGRDRASYGYTF. CDR3 DNA sequence: TGTGCTAGTGGTCGAGACAGGGCCAGCTATGGCTACACCTTC.

In regard to this clonotype: This may be a read error: a much more frequent sequence differs by one nucleotide. The genes are TRBV6-6 and TRBJ2-3; no reliable D call. With 8 bases removed from V and 4 bases from J, the gap between germline ends came to 10 bases. Per germline, CDR1 MNHNY and CDR2 SVGAGI (reference sequence). The CDR3 contains 12 residues. CDR3 region: CASCSSSDTQYF. In DNA form, the CDR3 reads TGTGCCAGCTGTTCTTCATCAGATACGCAGTATTTT.

This chain connects TRBV20-1 to TRBJ1-1; tentatively, D is TRBD1 (6 bases). V was shortened by 5 bases and J by 2 bases, with 12 bases between the two germline ends. This CDR3 contains 13 residues. Per the germline V gene, CDR1 is DFQATT and CDR2 is SNEGSKA (reference sequence). The CDR3 region is CSAGGHTNTEAFF. CDR3 bases: TGCAGTGCTGGGGGACACACAAACACTGAAGCTTTCTTT.

The chain uses TRBV27 and TRBJ2-7; 12 bases line up with TRBD1. Germline V gene lookup returns CDR1 MNHEY and CDR2 SMNVEV (reference sequence). Germline trimming cut 0 bases from V and 6 bases from J; bases unmatched to any gene: 9. There are 17 residues in the CDR3. CDR3 sequence: CASSLSRDRGRPGEQYF. For the CDR3, the DNA is TGTGCCAGCAGTTTATCGAGGGACAGGGGGCGCCCCGGCGAGCAGTACTTC.

The V call is TRBV20-1, the J call TRBJ1-5, with TRBD1 matching 7 bases. V was pared by 6 bases and J by 3 bases, with 8 bases of the junction left unmatched. Germline V lookup: CDR1 DFQATT, CDR2 SNEGSKA (reference sequence). The CDR3 loop spans 14 amino acids. The CDR3: CSAPPGQNNQPQHF. CDR3 coding DNA: TGCAGTGCCCCCCCGGGACAGAACAATCAGCCCCAGCATTTT.